These 6 T cell receptor beta chains were sequenced from one sample in a study of early T cells in non-severe SARS-CoV-2 infection. TCRdb called the 5' RACE reads again in MiXCR, with one record for every CDR3 protein. The sample consists of 87,000 or so distinct CDR3 sequences, approximately 14% of them appearing once. The sequencing sample was made of whole blood. These receptors came from an adult who was a healthcare worker with PCR-confirmed SARS-CoV-2 infection or an uninfected control (not recorded which).

The chain joins TRBV20-1 to TRBJ1-3, with D maybe TRBD1 (5 bases). The CDR3 covers 14 residues. Trimming took 6 bases from V and 0 from J, leaving 12 bases between them. Germline V gene sequence: CDR1 DFQATT, CDR2 SNEGSKA (reference sequence). CDR3 protein: CSAAQDTSGNTIYF. CDR3 coding DNA: TGCAGTGCAGCCCAGGACACCTCTGGAAACACCATATATTTT.

This clonotype showed up many times. The CDR3 region is CSARPGGQYEQYF. CDR3 bases: TGCAGTGCTAGACCGGGGGGCCAGTACGAGCAGTACTTC. V gene TRBV20-1 combines with J gene TRBJ2-7; maybe TRBD2 (7 bases). Germline CDR1 is DFQATT and CDR2 is SNEGSKA (reference sequence). CDR3 length: 13 residues. Trimming removed 2 bases at V and 4 bases at J, with 12 bases between.

The chain has TRBV19 and TRBJ1-2; TRBD1 matches at 9 bases. V shed 10 bases, J shed 1 base, and the junction held 10 bases outside the gene matches. Germline CDR1 reads LNHDA; CDR2 reads SQIVND (reference sequence). This CDR3 is built from 15 residues. The DNA of the CDR3 is TGTGCCACAGGGACAGGGCGCTTCGGTAACTATGGCTACACCTTC. It encodes CATGTGRFGNYGYTF.

The gene calls are TRBV6-4 and TRBJ2-6; 7 positions match TRBD1. The CDR3 consists of 16 residues. The V gene's germline CDR1 is MRHNA and CDR2 SNTAGT. V lost 3 bases to trimming and J lost 2 bases; unmatched junction nucleotides: 4. The CDR3 here is CASSEGGTTGANVLTF. The CDR3 DNA is TGTGCCAGCAGTGAAGGGGGCACAACTGGGGCCAACGTCCTGACTTTC.

The J gene is TRBJ2-7, the V gene TRBV11-3; possible D gene TRBD1, 6 bases. Germline V CDR1 and CDR2: SGHNT, YENEEA. The CDR3 runs to 14 residues. V was cut by 5 bases and J by 0 bases, with 11 bases left in between. The CDR3: CASSRGRGSYEQYF. The CDR3 bases are TGTGCCAGCAGCCGCGGCAGGGGCTCCTACGAGCAGTACTTC.

The rearrangement joins TRBV7-6 to TRBJ1-6; no firm D call. V lost 4 bases, J lost 3 bases, and 7 bases lay in between. CDR1 is SGHVS, CDR2 FNYEAQ, per germline. This CDR3 comprises 14 residues. DNA of the CDR3: TGTGCCAGCAGCTCGAAGGGCTATAATTCACCCCTCCACTTT. It yields the protein CASSSKGYNSPLHF.